Shown below are 25 T cell receptor beta chains from a single sample sequenced in a study of T cells after yellow fever vaccination. Using its own MiXCR run on the 5' RACE reads, TCRdb lists one record per CDR3 protein. Counted here are 300,000 or so distinct CDR3 sequences, 10% to 15% occurring once; the ten biggest clones make up 0.4% to 0.65%. Specimen: CD4+ T cells sorted from PBMCs, collected 45 days after the yellow fever booster vaccination. Receptors were obtained from a young man who received the YFV17D yellow fever vaccine.

In this sample, this clonotype turned up a few times. J is TRBJ2-7 and V is TRBV18, with D possibly being TRBD2 (5 bases). The CDR3 spans 15 residues. Trimming removed 3 bases at V and 0 bases at J, with 12 bases between. CDR1 and CDR2 from the germline V gene are KGHSH and LQKENI. CDR3 nucleotide sequence: TGTGCCAGCTCACCCGTCCAGGACTCCTCCTACGAGCAGTACTTC. Amino acids: CASSPVQDSSYEQYF.

This clonotype was counted between two and nine times. The gene calls are TRBV20-1 and TRBJ2-3; no definite D call. Germline assignment: CDR1 DFQATT and CDR2 SNEGSKA (reference sequence). V was cut by 3 bases and J by 8 bases, with 21 bases left in between. CDR3 length: 15 amino acids. CDR3 loop: CSARRYPLTLGTQYF. For the CDR3, the DNA is TGCAGTGCTAGGAGGTACCCTCTCACCCTGGGTACGCAGTATTTT.

CDR3 coding DNA: TGTGCCAGCTCACCAGGCGGGAGGCTAAGGAATGAGCAGTTCTTC. It specifies CASSPGGRLRNEQFF. The chain joins TRBV18 to TRBJ2-1; 8 bases line up with TRBD2. The J segment lost 7 bases and the V segment lost 2 bases, leaving 7 bases of the junction unmatched. The germline CDR1 and CDR2 sequences are KGHSH and LQKENI. This CDR3 comprises 15 residues.

The genes are TRBV29-1 and TRBJ2-3; weak D call: TRBD2 (6 bases). Trimming pared 2 bases from V and 5 bases from J, leaving 8 bases between. The CDR3 spans 12 residues. Germline CDR1 and CDR2: SQVTM and ANQGSEA. The CDR3 DNA is TGCAGCGTTGAATCGGGGGTAGATACGCAGTATTTT. This translates into CSVESGVDTQYF.

The rearrangement joins TRBV5-6 to TRBJ2-2; possible D gene TRBD2, 5 bases. V was trimmed by 4 bases and J by 6 bases, leaving 13 bases between them. CDR3 length: 14 residues. The germline V gene encodes CDR1 SGHDT and CDR2 YYEEEE. Here the CDR3 DNA reads TGTGCCAGCAGCAGGGAGAGAGCGGCCGGGGAGCTGTTTTTT. This encodes CASSRERAAGELFF.

This clonotype has a count of ten or more. The chain recombines TRBV9 with TRBJ2-7, with 11 bases lining up with TRBD2. V lost 3 bases, J lost 6 bases, and 5 bases stayed unmatched. CDR3 length: 14 amino acids. Per the germline V gene, CDR1 is SGDLS and CDR2 is YYNGEE. Written as DNA, the CDR3 is TGTGCCAGCAGCGCCCTAGCGGGAGGAGGCGAGCAGTACTTC. It codes for CASSALAGGGEQYF.

The V call is TRBV28, the J call TRBJ2-7, with TRBD2 matching 10 bases. The germline V gene encodes CDR1 MDHEN and CDR2 SYDVKM. Trimming took 5 bases from V and 2 from J; bases not matched to a gene: 3. This CDR3 is 14 amino acids long. The CDR3 DNA reads TGTGCCAGCAGTGGACTAGCGGAAACCTACGAGCAGTACTTC. Translated: CASSGLAETYEQYF.

The rearrangement links TRBV11-2 to TRBJ2-7; D possibly corresponds to TRBD1 (5 bases). V gave up 5 bases and J gave up 2 bases, with 13 bases separating them. The CDR3 spans 14 residues. From germline, CDR1 is SGHAT and CDR2 FQNNGV. CDR3 coding DNA: TGTGCCAGCAGCCTGAAGACAGCAGCCTACGAGCAGTACTTC. This encodes CASSLKTAAYEQYF.

This clonotype was picked up a small number of times. This chain uses TRBV29-1 with TRBJ2-3; D gene ambiguous. The length of the CDR3 is 12 residues. V was trimmed by 3 bases and J by 6 bases, leaving 10 bases between them. Looked up from germline, CDR1 is SQVTM and CDR2 is ANQGSEA. This CDR3 reads CSVDELGDTQYF. CDR3 nucleotides: TGCAGCGTTGATGAGCTTGGGGATACGCAGTATTTT.

The chain uses TRBV10-3 and TRBJ2-5; 10 positions agree with TRBD1. The junction had 5 bases not matched to a gene; V was cut back by 4 bases and J by 3 bases. Germline CDR1 is ENHRY and CDR2 is SYGVKD. This CDR3 is built from 15 residues. CDR3 region: CAISATGTGEETQYF. DNA of the CDR3: TGTGCCATCAGTGCAACCGGGACAGGGGAAGAGACCCAGTACTTC.

This chain connects TRBV29-1 to TRBJ2-5; maybe TRBD2 (6 bases). The V end was cut by 2 bases, the J end by 5 bases, with 9 bases between. The CDR3 has 12 amino acids. CDR1 is SQVTM and CDR2 is ANQGSEA in the germline V gene. The CDR3 here is CSVEPGSETQYF. The CDR3, as DNA: TGCAGCGTTGAACCCGGGAGTGAGACCCAGTACTTC.

In this sample, this clonotype turned up a few times. The chain joins TRBV2 to TRBJ1-5; D possibly corresponds to TRBD1 (5 bases). V was trimmed by 2 bases and J by 7 bases, leaving 12 bases between them. The germline V gene encodes CDR1 SNHLY and CDR2 FYNNEI. The CDR3 sequence is 14 residues long. As DNA, the CDR3 is TGTGCCAGCAGTGAAACGGGGGGGGAACAGCCCCAGCATTTT. Translating it yields CASSETGGEQPQHF. Using reference TRBV2 and TRBJ1-5 for the parts outside the CDR3, the full variable domain is EPEVTQTPSHQVTQMGQEVILRCVPISNHLYFYWYRQILGQKVEFLVSFYNNEISEKSEIFDDQFSVERPDGSNFTLKIRSTKLEDSAMYFCASSETGGEQPQHFGDGTRLSIL.

This rearrangement joins TRBV27 to TRBJ2-1, with 9 bases identical to TRBD2. J was trimmed by 7 bases and V by 6 bases; bases with no gene match: 13. The CDR3 loop spans 16 amino acids. Germline values: CDR1 MNHEY, CDR2 SMNVEV (reference sequence). The CDR3 DNA sequence: TGTGCCAGCAGCCGCCTCTGGACTAGCGCTTCGAATGAGCAGTTCTTC. Translating gives CASSRLWTSASNEQFF.

This rearrangement joins TRBV4-3 to TRBJ1-1, with D possibly being TRBD1 (5 bases). This CDR3 comprises 14 residues. Germline V lookup: CDR1 LGHNA, CDR2 YSLEER. Trimming removed 3 bases from V and 1 base from J, with 9 bases in between. CDR3 in amino acids: CASSHEQANTEAFF. DNA of the CDR3: TGCGCCAGCAGCCATGAACAGGCGAACACTGAAGCTTTCTTT.

V gene TRBV7-2 combines with J gene TRBJ2-1; D not certain. Trimming took off 5 bases at V and 3 bases at J, with 14 bases between the two ends. CDR1 is SGHTA and CDR2 is FQGNSA in the germline V gene. The CDR3 consists of 15 residues. The DNA of the CDR3 is TGTGCCAGCAGCCCATTCGAGATCCTCTACAATGAGCAGTTCTTC. Its translation: CASSPFEILYNEQFF.

CDR3: CASSNPGSNQPQHF. As DNA, the CDR3 is TGTGCCAGCTCTAATCCGGGGAGCAATCAGCCCCAGCATTTT. The chain carries TRBV12-3 or TRBV12-4 and TRBJ1-5; D gene unclear. This CDR3 has 14 residues. Trimming cost V 8 bases and J 1 base, with 12 bases left between them.

This chain joins TRBV18 and TRBJ2-1; D is ambiguous. There are 17 residues in the CDR3. Trimming pared 4 bases from V and 0 bases from J, leaving 16 bases between. Germline CDR1 is KGHSH and CDR2 is LQKENI. The CDR3: CASSLHQAASSYNEQFF. The CDR3, as DNA: TGTGCCAGCTCACTACACCAGGCCGCTAGCTCCTACAATGAGCAGTTCTTC.

The chain employs TRBV15 and TRBJ2-5; D remains unclear. Deletions cut 1 base from V and 3 bases from J, with 6 bases between. Germline V lookup: CDR1 LNHNV, CDR2 YYDKDF (reference sequence). The CDR3 extends over 13 amino acids. Here the CDR3 DNA reads TGTGCCACCAGCAGAGCGTGGGAAGAGACCCAGTACTTC. Its translation is CATSRAWEETQYF.

This clonotype came up a few times. The rearrangement joins TRBV20-1 to TRBJ1-5; perhaps TRBD1 as D (5 bases). CDR3 size: 16 residues. Trimming took 6 bases from V and 3 from J, leaving 21 bases between them. Germline CDR1 and CDR2: DFQATT and SNEGSKA (reference sequence). The CDR3 DNA sequence: TGCAGTGCCGTTCCCGGGACGGGAGGGTCCAATCAGCCCCAGCATTTT. It encodes CSAVPGTGGSNQPQHF.

This clonotype was detected ten times or more. The gene calls are TRBV12-3 or TRBV12-4 and TRBJ2-5, with 7 nucleotides matching TRBD1. This CDR3 spans 14 amino acids. V was clipped by 5 bases and J by 4 bases; unmatched bases: 7. In nucleotides, the CDR3 is TGTGCCAGCAGTCCCGACAGGGTTGGAGAGACCCAGTACTTC. Its protein product is CASSPDRVGETQYF.

The V call is TRBV28, the J call TRBJ2-7, with D perhaps matching TRBD2 (6 bases). The germline V gene has CDR1 MDHEN and CDR2 SYDVKM. The ends were cut back, 4 bases at V and 2 bases at J, with 21 bases in the middle. CDR3 length: 17 amino acids. The CDR3 DNA reads TGTGCCAGCAGTTCCCCCCCCGCAGGACTACTCCCCTACGAGCAGTACTTC. This codes for CASSSPPAGLLPYEQYF.

This clonotype was counted many times. The chain employs TRBV29-1 and TRBJ2-1; 9 bases align to TRBD1. The CDR3 consists of 17 residues. The germline V gene has CDR1 SQVTM and CDR2 ANQGSEA. V trimming: 3 bases; J trimming: 1 base; junction bases outside the gene matches: 10. This CDR3 is CSVEGQGILYSYNEQFF. DNA for the CDR3: TGCAGCGTTGAGGGACAGGGAATCCTATATTCCTACAATGAGCAGTTCTTC.

This chain joins TRBV27 and TRBJ2-7; 12 bases fit TRBD2. This CDR3 comprises 14 residues. Germline CDR1 MNHEY, CDR2 SMNVEV (reference sequence). The V gene end was trimmed by 6 bases and the J gene end by 5 bases; junction bases not matched to a gene: 5. CDR3 sequence: CASSRLAGVNEQYF. CDR3 sequence (DNA): TGTGCCAGCAGCCGACTAGCGGGAGTAAACGAGCAGTACTTC.

For the CDR3, the DNA is TGTGCCAGCAGCTTAGGATCGGTGGTTGCCTACAATGAGCAGTTCTTC. This encodes CASSLGSVVAYNEQFF. V is TRBV7-2 and J is TRBJ2-1; D remains ambiguous. The germline CDR1 and CDR2 sequences are SGHTA and FQGNSA. Trimming took 1 base from V and 2 from J, leaving 12 bases between them. The CDR3 contains 16 residues.

The gene calls are TRBV5-6 and TRBJ2-3, with a weak D call TRBD2 (6 bases). The CDR3 consists of 13 residues. Germline V lookup: CDR1 SGHDT, CDR2 YYEEEE. V gave up 4 bases and J gave up 5 bases, with 11 bases separating them. CDR3 loop: CASSPGSGDTQYF. CDR3 bases: TGTGCCAGCAGCCCCGGGAGTGGAGATACGCAGTATTTT.